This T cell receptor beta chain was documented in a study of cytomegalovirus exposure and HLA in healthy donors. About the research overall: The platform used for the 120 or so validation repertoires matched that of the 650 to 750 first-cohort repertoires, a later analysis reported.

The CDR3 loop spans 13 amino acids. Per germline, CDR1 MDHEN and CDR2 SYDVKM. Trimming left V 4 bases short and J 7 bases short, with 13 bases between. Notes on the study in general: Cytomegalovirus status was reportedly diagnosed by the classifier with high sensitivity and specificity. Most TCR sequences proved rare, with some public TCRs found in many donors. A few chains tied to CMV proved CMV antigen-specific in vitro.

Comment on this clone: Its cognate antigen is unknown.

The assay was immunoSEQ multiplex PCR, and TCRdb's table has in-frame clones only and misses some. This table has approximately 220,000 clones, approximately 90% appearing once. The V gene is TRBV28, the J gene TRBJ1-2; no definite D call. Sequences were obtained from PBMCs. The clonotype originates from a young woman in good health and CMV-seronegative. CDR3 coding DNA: TGTGCCAGCAGTTCTGGAGGGCCTCCTGGCTACACCTTC. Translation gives CASSSGGPPGYTF.